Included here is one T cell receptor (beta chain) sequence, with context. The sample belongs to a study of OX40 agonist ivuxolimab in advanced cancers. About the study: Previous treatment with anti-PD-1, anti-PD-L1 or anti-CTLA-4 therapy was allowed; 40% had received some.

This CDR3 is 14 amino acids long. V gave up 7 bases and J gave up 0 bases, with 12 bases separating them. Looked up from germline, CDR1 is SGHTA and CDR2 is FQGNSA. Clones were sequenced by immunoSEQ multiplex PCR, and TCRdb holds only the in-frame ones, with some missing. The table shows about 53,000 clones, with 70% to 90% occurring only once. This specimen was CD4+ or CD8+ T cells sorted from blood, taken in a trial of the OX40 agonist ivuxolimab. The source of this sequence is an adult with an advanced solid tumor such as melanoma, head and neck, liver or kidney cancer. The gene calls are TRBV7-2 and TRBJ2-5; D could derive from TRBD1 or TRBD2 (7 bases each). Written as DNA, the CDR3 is TGTGCCAGCACCCAGGGGGGGTACCAAGAGACCCAGTACTTC. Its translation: CASTQGGYQETQYF.